The source of this T cell receptor (beta chain) is a study of Graves' ophthalmopathy and Graves' hyperthyroidism. Background on the study: No treatment had been given when peripheral blood was collected at initial diagnosis.

The CDR3 runs to 15 residues. Looked up from germline, CDR1 is MNHNS and CDR2 is SASEGT. Trimming took 2 bases from V and 0 from J, leaving 5 bases between them. This clonotype was detected many times. Its specificity is not known. As the template, RNA transcripts were used to amplify TCR beta CDR3 regions. First-round RT-PCR relied on HTBI primers, and a second-round multiplex PCR came next. TCRdb ran MiXCR on the multiplex PCR reads and lists one entry per CDR3 protein. The sample shows 620,000 or so distinct CDR3 sequences, 22% of them seen only once. Study observations and caveats: Blood contained most expanded thyroid clonotypes exceeding 0.001 frequency. Its predictions of ophthalmopathy progression gave the model roughly 71% sensitivity and approximately 72% specificity.

This chain uses TRBV6-1 with TRBJ1-6; D gene uncertain. Material for sequencing was peripheral blood. The receptor comes from a woman aged 18-35 years with stable Graves' hyperthyroidism. Some clones in this sample may be carry-over from other donors' samples. The CDR3 sequence: CASSEKGSYNSPLHF. The CDR3 coding sequence is TGTGCCAGCAGTGAAAAGGGCTCCTATAATTCACCCCTCCACTTT.